The T cell receptor beta chain under discussion was sequenced for a study of identical twins. TCRdb called the 5' RACE reads again in MiXCR, with one record for every CDR3 protein. The sample lists around 1.7 million distinct CDR3 sequences; around 29% were seen once. Germline V CDR1 and CDR2: LGHDT, YNNKEL (reference sequence). The CDR3 runs 13 residues. V was trimmed by 3 bases and J by 1 base, leaving 6 bases between them. This clonotype was detected a few times. This chain links TRBV3-1 with TRBJ2-5; D not certain. The receptor's source is a newborn girl in good health. The specimen was cord blood. In DNA form, the CDR3 reads TGTGCCAGCAGCCACAACGGCCAAGAGACCCAGTACTTC. Its protein is CASSHNGQETQYF.